The clone carrying this TCR beta chain was detected ten times or more. Its antigen is not identified. The data belong to a study of T cells in Graves' hyperthyroidism and ophthalmopathy. General study points: Most expanded thyroid clonotypes above 0.001 also appeared in blood. Ophthalmopathy was told apart from stable hyperthyroidism by a 13 V-J model.

Germline CDR1 is MNHEY and CDR2 is SMNVEV (reference sequence). The CDR3 covers 14 residues. V gave up 3 bases and J gave up 3 bases, with 11 bases separating them. RNA transcripts yielded amplified TCR beta CDR3 regions. The HTBI primer set drove a first-round RT-PCR of the TCR CDR3. TCRdb recomputed calls from the multiplex PCR reads with MiXCR, one row per CDR3 protein. In the table there are around 240,000 distinct CDR3 sequences, 16% of which are singletons. Exclusion followed for patients with uncontrolled infection, other autoimmune disease, pregnancy or lactation. For the diagnoses, clinical symptoms, serum thyroxine and TRAb, thyroid ultrasound and orbital computed tomography were used.

The chain carries TRBV27 and TRBJ2-5; D perhaps matches TRBD1 (6 bases). Material: blood. The receptor was isolated from a woman younger than 35 with Graves' ophthalmopathy. The CDR3 is CASSLVWTEETQYF. The CDR3 coding sequence is TGTGCCAGCAGTTTGGTTTGGACAGAAGAGACCCAGTACTTC.